Each of the 18 T cell receptor beta chains below was sequenced from the same sample in a study of blood T cell repertoires in COVID-19. Method: immunoSEQ multiplex PCR; TCRdb's copy keeps in-frame clones and lacks some. This sample has 150,000 to 200,000 clones; 87% occur once, and the top ten carry around 4.6%. Material: peripheral blood. The receptors were gathered from a human donor in a cohort sampled during active COVID-19.

The chain has TRBV5-8 and TRBJ2-2; 11 bases are shared with TRBD2. The CDR3 totals 17 residues. From germline, CDR1 is SGHTS and CDR2 YDEGEE. The V and J ends lost 0 bases and 2 bases, in that order; junction bases with no gene match: 3. CDR3 bases: TGTGCCAGCAGCTTGGGACTAGCGGGACCTAACACCGGGGAGCTGTTTTTT. Its protein product is CASSLGLAGPNTGELFF.

The chain is built from TRBV7-9 and TRBJ2-3, with TRBD2 identical over 8 bases. V was pared by 2 bases and J by 2 bases, with 9 bases of the junction left unmatched. This CDR3 is 17 amino acids long. CDR1 and CDR2 (germline): SEHNR, FQNEAQ (reference sequence). CDR3 bases: TGTGCCAGCAGCTTAAGGGGCCCCGGACTAGCCACAGATACGCAGTATTTT. It specifies CASSLRGPGLATDTQYF.

The genes are TRBV6-6 and TRBJ1-3, with 8 bases aligning to TRBD1. Trimming took 2 bases from V and 0 from J; bases not matched to a gene: 3. Germline V CDR1 and CDR2: MNHNY, SVGAGI (reference sequence). CDR3 length equals 16 residues. The CDR3 loop is CASSYTGGSSGNTIYF. DNA for the CDR3: TGTGCCAGCAGTTACACAGGGGGTAGCTCTGGAAACACCATATATTTT.

This rearrangement joins TRBV7-9 to TRBJ2-1; 9 bases match TRBD2. This CDR3 has 16 residues. Trimming cost V 2 bases and J 3 bases; bases outside gene matches: 5. Germline loops: CDR1 SEHNR, CDR2 FQNEAQ (reference sequence). This chain's CDR3 is CASSLLTAGGYNEQFF. As DNA, the CDR3 is TGTGCCAGCAGCTTATTAACAGCGGGAGGCTACAATGAGCAGTTCTTC.

V gene TRBV10-3 combines with J gene TRBJ1-1, with 10 bases matching TRBD1. The V and J ends lost 2 bases and 6 bases, in that order; junction bases with no gene match: 3. Germline CDR1 reads ENHRY; CDR2 reads SYGVKD. This CDR3 is built from 14 residues. The CDR3 is CAISEAGQGAEAFF. As DNA, the CDR3 is TGTGCCATCAGTGAGGCAGGACAGGGGGCTGAAGCTTTCTTT.

This clone occurred a few times. The CDR3 DNA reads TGTGCCACCAGTGATGGGACAGTGAACACTGAAGCTTTCTTT. It encodes CATSDGTVNTEAFF. The V gene is TRBV24-1, the J gene TRBJ1-1; 7 bases are shared with TRBD1. Germline V lookup: CDR1 KGHDR, CDR2 SFDVKD. The CDR3 has 14 residues. V lost 3 bases, J lost 0 bases, and 0 bases stayed unmatched.

The chain uses TRBV24-1 and TRBJ2-7, with TRBD1 identical over 9 bases. J lost 1 base, V lost 4 bases, and 4 bases had no gene match. The CDR3 has 15 amino acids. Germline values: CDR1 KGHDR, CDR2 SFDVKD. The CDR3 loop reads CATSETGTGSYEQYF. In DNA form, the CDR3 reads TGTGCCACCAGTGAAACCGGGACAGGGTCCTACGAGCAGTACTTC.

V gene TRBV28 combines with J gene TRBJ2-7; 8 nucleotides align to TRBD1. V was pared by 6 bases and J by 3 bases, with 7 bases of the junction left unmatched. CDR1 MDHEN and CDR2 SYDVKM come from the germline V gene. This CDR3 is 14 amino acids long. CDR3 nucleotide sequence: TGTGCCAGCAGGGAGGGACAGGACCGCTACGAGCAGTACTTC. It codes for CASREGQDRYEQYF.

The rearrangement joins TRBV7-8 to TRBJ2-2, with D perhaps matching TRBD2 (5 bases). CDR3 length: 14 residues. Trimming took 6 bases from V and 2 from J, leaving 10 bases between them. CDR1 is SGHVS and CDR2 is FQNEAQ in the germline V gene. The CDR3: CASSQDLNTGELFF. The CDR3 DNA follows: TGTGCCAGCAGTCAGGACTTAAACACCGGGGAGCTGTTTTTT.

V usage is TRBV18 and J usage is TRBJ1-5, with TRBD1 identical over 7 bases. Germline values: CDR1 KGHSH, CDR2 LQKENI. After removal of 4 bases from V and 2 bases from J, the junction contained 8 bases not matched to a gene. The CDR3 sequence is 16 residues long. CDR3: CASSLRQGGGNQPQHF. The DNA of the CDR3 is TGTGCCAGCTCACTCAGACAGGGTGGTGGCAATCAGCCCCAGCATTTT.

V usage is TRBV11-2 and J usage is TRBJ2-7, with TRBD2 as a possible D gene (6 bases). Germline lookup yields CDR1 SGHAT and CDR2 FQNNGV. Trimming took off 5 bases at V and 6 bases at J, with 14 bases between the two ends. CDR3 size: 13 residues. CDR3 sequence (DNA): TGTGCCAGCAGCAGTAGCGGTTCCCCCGAGCAGTACTTC. Translated: CASSSSGSPEQYF.

Concerning this clone itself: This sample also contains other DNA sequences that code for the same CDR3. The chain uses TRBV2 and TRBJ2-7; TRBD1 aligns across 8 bases. CDR3 size: 14 residues. Unmatched junction bases numbered 4, after V lost 4 bases and J lost 2 bases. The V gene's germline CDR1 is SNHLY and CDR2 FYNNEI. CDR3 in amino acids: CASSGGQGTYEQYF. The CDR3 DNA follows: TGTGCCAGCAGTGGTGGACAGGGCACCTACGAGCAGTACTTC.

The rearrangement uses TRBV6-2 or TRBV6-3 and TRBJ2-6, with TRBD2 as a possible D gene (5 bases). V lost 6 bases, J lost 0 bases, and 33 bases lay in between. CDR3 size: 23 residues. Looked up from germline, CDR1 is MNHEY and CDR2 is SVGEGT. CDR3 residues: CASSRGVPTLTRAVNSGANVLTF. The CDR3 coding sequence is TGTGCCAGCAGCCGTGGGGTGCCAACCCTTACGCGGGCCGTTAACTCTGGGGCCAACGTCCTGACTTTC.

Only one count was recorded for this clone. The chain recombines TRBV9 with TRBJ2-1, with D tentatively TRBD1 (6 bases). CDR1 is SGDLS and CDR2 is YYNGEE in the germline V gene. CDR3 length: 16 residues. V was clipped by 0 bases and J by 3 bases, with 13 bases between them. CDR3 protein: CASSVVGTGFYNEQFF. CDR3 DNA sequence: TGTGCCAGCAGCGTAGTTGGCACAGGGTTCTACAATGAGCAGTTCTTC.

The table lists this clone with a few counts. The V gene is TRBV7-9, the J gene TRBJ1-2, with D unclear. Germline V CDR1 and CDR2: SEHNR, FQNEAQ (reference sequence). The CDR3 runs 14 residues. Trimming left V 1 base short and J 4 bases short, with 10 bases between. The CDR3, as DNA: TGTGCCAGCAGCTTAGTAAGCCTTCCCTATGGCTACACCTTC. It specifies CASSLVSLPYGYTF.

The rearrangement joins TRBV2 to TRBJ1-4; 8 nucleotides agree with TRBD1. Germline CDR1 reads SNHLY; CDR2 reads FYNNEI. CDR3 length: 13 amino acids. With 9 bases clipped from V and 6 bases from J, the junction kept 6 bases outside the gene matches. CDR3 in amino acids: CASNDRGDEKLFF. CDR3 DNA sequence: TGTGCCAGTAATGACAGGGGTGATGAAAAACTGTTTTTT. The variable domain in full, completed from reference TRBV2 and TRBJ1-4, reads EPEVTQTPSHQVTQMGQEVILRCVPISNHLYFYWYRQILGQKVEFLVSFYNNEISEKSEIFDDQFSVERPDGSNFTLKIRSTKLEDSAMYFCASNDRGDEKLFFGSGTQLSVL.

The V gene is TRBV2, the J gene TRBJ2-7; D remains ambiguous. The CDR3 runs to 13 residues. Trimming removed 4 bases at V and 9 bases at J, with 16 bases between. Germline V gives CDR1 SNHLY, CDR2 FYNNEI. The chain's CDR3 is CASSAGQAPRQYF. DNA for the CDR3: TGTGCCAGCAGTGCTGGGCAGGCCCCTCGGCAGTACTTC.

V gene TRBV15 combines with J gene TRBJ2-6; D gene uncertain. V was clipped by 0 bases and J by 1 base, with 7 bases between them. The germline gives CDR1 LNHNV, CDR2 YYDKDF (reference sequence). This CDR3 is 16 amino acids long. As DNA, the CDR3 is TGTGCCACCAGCAGAGATGTGAGTTCTGGGGCCAACGTCCTGACTTTC. Protein sequence: CATSRDVSSGANVLTF.